Sequencing of this T cell receptor beta chain was carried out in a study of siplizumab effects on memory and regulatory T cells. Using immunoSEQ multiplex PCR, the repertoire was profiled, and TCRdb retains in-frame clones only, with some absent. In the table there are 90,000 to 120,000 clones, about 93% of which are singletons. This clone was recorded only once. Its antigen is not known. Study results and caveats: Under siplizumab, an average around 66% of mappable alloreactive CD4+ clones were Treg-derived, compared with over 25% in controls.

In germline, CDR1 is SGHNT, CDR2 YENEEA. The length of the CDR3 is 14 residues. Trimming left V 3 bases short and J 9 bases short, with 14 bases between. This clonotype originated in a human donor in good health. Material: Tregs sorted from blood. The rearrangement joins TRBV11-3 to TRBJ2-2, with D possibly TRBD1 on 6 matching bases. The CDR3 protein is CASSFPRQAWELFF. CDR3 DNA: TGTGCCAGCAGCTTTCCTCGACAGGCTTGGGAGCTGTTTTTT.